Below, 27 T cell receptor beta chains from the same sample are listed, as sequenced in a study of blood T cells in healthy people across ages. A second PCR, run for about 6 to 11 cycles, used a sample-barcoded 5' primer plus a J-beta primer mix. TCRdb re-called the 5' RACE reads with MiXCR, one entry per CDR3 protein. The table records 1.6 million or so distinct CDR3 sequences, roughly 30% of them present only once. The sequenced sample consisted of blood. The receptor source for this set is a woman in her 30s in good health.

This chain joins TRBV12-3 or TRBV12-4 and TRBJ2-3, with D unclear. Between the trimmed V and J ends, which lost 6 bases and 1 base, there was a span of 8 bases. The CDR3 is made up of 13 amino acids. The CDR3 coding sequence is TGTGCCAGCAGGGCCGCAGGCACAGATACGCAGTATTTT. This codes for CASRAAGTDTQYF.

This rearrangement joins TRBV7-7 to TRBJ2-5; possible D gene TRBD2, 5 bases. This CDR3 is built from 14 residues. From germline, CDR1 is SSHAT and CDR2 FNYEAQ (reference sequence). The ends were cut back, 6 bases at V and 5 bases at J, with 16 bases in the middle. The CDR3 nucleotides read TGTGCCAGCAGGCCAATAGGAGGTGGCGAGACCCAGTACTTC. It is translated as CASRPIGGGETQYF.

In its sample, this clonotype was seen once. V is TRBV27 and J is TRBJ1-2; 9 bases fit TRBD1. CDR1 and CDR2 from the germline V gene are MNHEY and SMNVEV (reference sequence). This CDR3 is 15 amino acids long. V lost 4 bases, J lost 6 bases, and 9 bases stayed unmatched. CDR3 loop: CASSSYGTGSNGYTF. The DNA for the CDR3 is TGTGCCAGCAGTTCCTACGGGACAGGGTCGAATGGCTACACCTTC.

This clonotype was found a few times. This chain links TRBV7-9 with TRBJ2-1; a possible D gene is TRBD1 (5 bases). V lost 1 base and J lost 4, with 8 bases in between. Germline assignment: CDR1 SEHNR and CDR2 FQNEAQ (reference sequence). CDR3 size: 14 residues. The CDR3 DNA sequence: TGTGCCAGCAGCTTAGTGCCAGGGTACAATGAGCAGTTCTTC. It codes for CASSLVPGYNEQFF.

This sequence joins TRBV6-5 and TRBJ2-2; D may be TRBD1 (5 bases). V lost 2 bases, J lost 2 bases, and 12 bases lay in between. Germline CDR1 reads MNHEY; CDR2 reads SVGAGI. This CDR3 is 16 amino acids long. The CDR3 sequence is CASSYVWGFNTGELFF. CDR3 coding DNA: TGTGCCAGCAGTTACGTGTGGGGCTTCAACACCGGGGAGCTGTTTTTT.

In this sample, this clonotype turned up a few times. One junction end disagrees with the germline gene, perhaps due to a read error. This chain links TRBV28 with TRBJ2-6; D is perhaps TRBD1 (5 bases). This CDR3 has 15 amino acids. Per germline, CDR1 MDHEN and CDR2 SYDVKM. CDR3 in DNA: TGTGCCAGCAGTCGAGGATCCTCTGGGGCCAACATCCTGACTTTC. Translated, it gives CASSRGSSGANILTF.

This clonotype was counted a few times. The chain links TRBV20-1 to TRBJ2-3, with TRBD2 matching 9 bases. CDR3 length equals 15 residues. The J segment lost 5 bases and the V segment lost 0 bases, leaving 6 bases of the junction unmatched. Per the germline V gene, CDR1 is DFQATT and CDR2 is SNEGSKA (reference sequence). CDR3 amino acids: CSARDSGGRGDTQYF. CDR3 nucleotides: TGCAGTGCTAGAGATAGTGGCGGGAGGGGAGATACGCAGTATTTT.

The CDR3 here is CASSETGQARSYGYTF. The CDR3 DNA sequence: TGTGCCAGCAGTGAAACGGGACAGGCCAGGAGCTATGGCTACACCTTC. The rearrangement uses TRBV25-1 and TRBJ1-2; 8 nucleotides agree with TRBD1. The CDR3 runs 16 residues. V trimming: 2 bases; J trimming: 4 bases; junction bases outside the gene matches: 9. Looked up from germline, CDR1 is MGHDK and CDR2 is SYGVNS.

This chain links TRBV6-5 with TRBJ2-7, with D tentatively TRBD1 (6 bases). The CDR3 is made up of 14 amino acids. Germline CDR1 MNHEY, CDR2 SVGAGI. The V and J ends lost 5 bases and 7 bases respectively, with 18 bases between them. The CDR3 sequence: CASSPRTAPGEQYF. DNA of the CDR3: TGTGCCAGCAGTCCAAGGACAGCCCCTGGGGAGCAGTACTTC.

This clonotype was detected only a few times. The CDR3 sequence: CASSEERTANEKLFF. The CDR3 DNA follows: TGCGCCAGCAGTGAGGAGCGGACCGCTAATGAAAAACTGTTTTTT. V usage is TRBV10-1 and J usage is TRBJ1-4; D ambiguous. The length of the CDR3 is 15 residues. Between the trimmed V and J ends, which lost 2 bases and 3 bases, there was a span of 10 bases. Germline CDR1 reads WNHNN; CDR2 reads SYGVQD (reference sequence).

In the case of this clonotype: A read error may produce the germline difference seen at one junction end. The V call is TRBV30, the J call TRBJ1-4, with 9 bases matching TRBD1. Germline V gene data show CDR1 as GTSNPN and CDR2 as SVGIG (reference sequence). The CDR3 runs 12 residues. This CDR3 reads CAWGDRVEKRFF. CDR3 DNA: TGTGCCTGGGGGGACAGGGTTGAAAAACGGTTTTTT.

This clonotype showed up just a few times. The CDR3 protein is CASRKRDSEQYF. CDR3 DNA: TGTGCCAGCAGAAAACGGGACAGCGAGCAGTACTTC. The chain joins TRBV27 to TRBJ2-7; 7 bases match TRBD1. Germline-derived CDR1 and CDR2 are MNHEY and SMNVEV (reference sequence). The CDR3 runs to 12 residues. The V and J ends lost 6 bases and 6 bases, in that order; junction bases with no gene match: 5.

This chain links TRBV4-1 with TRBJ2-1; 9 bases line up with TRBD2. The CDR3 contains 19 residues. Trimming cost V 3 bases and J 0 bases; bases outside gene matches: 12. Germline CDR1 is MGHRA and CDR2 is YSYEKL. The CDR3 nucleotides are TGCGCCAGCAGCCAGGAGGGCCTAGCGGGACTAAGCTCCTACAATGAGCAGTTCTTC. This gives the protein CASSQEGLAGLSSYNEQFF.

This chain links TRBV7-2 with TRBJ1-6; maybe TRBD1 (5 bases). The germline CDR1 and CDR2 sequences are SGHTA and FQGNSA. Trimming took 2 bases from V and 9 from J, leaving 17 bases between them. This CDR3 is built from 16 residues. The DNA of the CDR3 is TGTGCCAGCAGCTTAAGGAATCCGGGGGGTAGTTCACCCCTCCACTTT. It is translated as CASSLRNPGGSSPLHF.

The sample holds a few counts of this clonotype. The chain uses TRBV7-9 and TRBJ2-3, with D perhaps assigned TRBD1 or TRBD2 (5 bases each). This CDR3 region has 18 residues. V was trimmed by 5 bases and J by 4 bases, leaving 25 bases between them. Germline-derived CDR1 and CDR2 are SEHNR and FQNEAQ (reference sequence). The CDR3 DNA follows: TGTGCCAGCAGCCTGCGACCCAGCCCGGGACGAAGGGCAGATACGCAGTATTTT. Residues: CASSLRPSPGRRADTQYF.

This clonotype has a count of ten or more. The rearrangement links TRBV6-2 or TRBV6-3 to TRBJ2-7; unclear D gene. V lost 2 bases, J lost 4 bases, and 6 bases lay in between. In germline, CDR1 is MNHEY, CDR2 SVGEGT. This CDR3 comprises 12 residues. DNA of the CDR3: TGTGCCAGCAGTTACGTGAGATACGAGCAGTACTTC. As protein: CASSYVRYEQYF.

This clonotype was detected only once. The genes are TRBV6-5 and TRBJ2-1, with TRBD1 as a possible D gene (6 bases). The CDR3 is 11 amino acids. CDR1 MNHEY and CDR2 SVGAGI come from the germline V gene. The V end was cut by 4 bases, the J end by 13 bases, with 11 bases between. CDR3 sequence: CASSSGTLQFF. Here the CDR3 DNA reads TGTGCCAGCAGTTCCGGGACACTACAGTTCTTC.

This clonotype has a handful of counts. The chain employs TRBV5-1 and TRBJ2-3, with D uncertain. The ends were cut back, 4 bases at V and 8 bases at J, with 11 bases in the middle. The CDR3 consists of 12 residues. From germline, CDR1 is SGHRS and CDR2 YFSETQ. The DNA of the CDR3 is TGCGCCAGCAGCGGATCCGCCGCTACGCAGTATTTT. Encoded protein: CASSGSAATQYF. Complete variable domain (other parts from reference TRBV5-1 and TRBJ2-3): KAGVTQTPRYLIKTRGQQVTLSCSPISGHRSVSWYQQTPGQGLQFLFEYFSETQRNKGNFPGRFSGRQFSNSRSEMNVSTLELGDSALYLCASSGSAATQYFGPGTRLTVL.

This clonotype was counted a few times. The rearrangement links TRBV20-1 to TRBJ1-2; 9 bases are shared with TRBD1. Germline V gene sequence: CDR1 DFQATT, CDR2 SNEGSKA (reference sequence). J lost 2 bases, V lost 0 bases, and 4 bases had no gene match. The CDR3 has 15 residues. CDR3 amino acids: CSARDETGGNYGYTF. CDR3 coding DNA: TGCAGTGCTAGAGATGAGACAGGGGGGAACTATGGCTACACCTTC.

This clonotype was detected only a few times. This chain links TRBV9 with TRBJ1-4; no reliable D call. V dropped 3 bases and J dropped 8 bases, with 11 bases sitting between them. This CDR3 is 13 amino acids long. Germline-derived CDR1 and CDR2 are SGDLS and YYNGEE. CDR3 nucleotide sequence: TGTGCCAGCAGCGGCGACCCTGGGGAAAAACTGTTTTTT. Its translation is CASSGDPGEKLFF.

CDR3 in amino acids: CASSLARGTENTGELFF. CDR3 DNA sequence: TGTGCCAGCAGCTTAGCCAGGGGGACTGAGAACACCGGGGAGCTGTTTTTT. V gene TRBV7-8 combines with J gene TRBJ2-2; possibly TRBD1 for D (7 bases). The V end was cut by 0 bases, the J end by 1 base, with 12 bases between. The CDR3 contains 17 residues. Per germline, CDR1 SGHVS and CDR2 FQNEAQ.

Here the CDR3 DNA reads TGTGCCAGCAGCTGGGTTGACAGGGCACAGCCCCAGCATTTT. Translation gives CASSWVDRAQPQHF. The V gene is TRBV7-2, the J gene TRBJ1-5; 7 nucleotides agree with TRBD1. The CDR3 has 14 amino acids. CDR1 and CDR2 from the germline V gene are SGHTA and FQGNSA. V was clipped by 4 bases and J by 7 bases; unmatched bases: 7.

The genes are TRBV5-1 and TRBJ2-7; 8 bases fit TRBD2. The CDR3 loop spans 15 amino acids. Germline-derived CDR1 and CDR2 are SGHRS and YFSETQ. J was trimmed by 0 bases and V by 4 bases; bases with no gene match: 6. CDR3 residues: CASSVSGNCSYEQYF. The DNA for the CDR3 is TGCGCCAGCAGCGTTAGCGGGAACTGCTCCTACGAGCAGTACTTC. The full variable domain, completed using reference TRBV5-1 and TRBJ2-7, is KAGVTQTPRYLIKTRGQQVTLSCSPISGHRSVSWYQQTPGQGLQFLFEYFSETQRNKGNFPGRFSGRQFSNSRSEMNVSTLELGDSALYLCASSVSGNCSYEQYFGPGTRLTVT.

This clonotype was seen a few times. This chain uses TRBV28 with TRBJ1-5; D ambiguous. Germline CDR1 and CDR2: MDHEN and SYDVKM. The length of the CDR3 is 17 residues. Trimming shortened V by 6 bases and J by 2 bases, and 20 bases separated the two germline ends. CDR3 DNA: TGTGCCAGCAGCCAACGATTTACGTGGGAAGGCAATCAGCCCCAGCATTTT. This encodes CASSQRFTWEGNQPQHF.

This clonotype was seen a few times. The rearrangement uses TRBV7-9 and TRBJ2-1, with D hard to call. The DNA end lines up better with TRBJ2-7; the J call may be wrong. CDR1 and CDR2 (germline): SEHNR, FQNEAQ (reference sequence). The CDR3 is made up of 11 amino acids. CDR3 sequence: CASSSLIEQYF. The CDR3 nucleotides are TGTGCCAGCAGCTCCCTCATTGAGCAGTACTTC.

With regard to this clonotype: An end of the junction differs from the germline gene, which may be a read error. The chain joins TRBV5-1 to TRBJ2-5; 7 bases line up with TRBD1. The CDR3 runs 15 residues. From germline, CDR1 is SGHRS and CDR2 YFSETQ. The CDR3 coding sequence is TGCGCCAACAGCTCGGGACAGAACTACCAAGAGACCCAGTACTTC. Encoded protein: CANSSGQNYQETQYF.

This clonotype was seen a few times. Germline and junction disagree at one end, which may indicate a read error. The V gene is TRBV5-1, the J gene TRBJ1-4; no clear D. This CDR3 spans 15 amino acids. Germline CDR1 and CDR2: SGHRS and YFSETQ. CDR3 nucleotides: TGCGCCAGTAGCTTGGCGTCAAGGGCGGATGAAAAACTGTTTTTT. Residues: CASSLASRADEKLFF.